What follows are 25 T cell receptor beta chains derived from one specimen sequenced in a study of T-cell reconstitution after alpha-beta-depleted transplantation in children. Researchers prepared the TCRbeta library using unique molecular identifiers, the study reports. One entry per CDR3 protein results from TCRdb running MiXCR on the PCR reads. The sample has fewer than 400,000 distinct CDR3 sequences; over 20% are singletons. The input for sequencing was PBMCs, mostly from graft donor cells, taken 180 days after TCRalphabeta/CD19-depleted stem cell transplant. Every receptor here comes from a male patient between 10 and 17 years old who had a stem cell transplant for acute lymphoblastic leukemia, so the T cells may come from the graft donor.

This clonotype was recorded a few times. V and J are TRBV20-1 and TRBJ2-5; D gene unclear. The CDR3 length is 13 residues. In germline, CDR1 is DFQATT, CDR2 SNEGSKA (reference sequence). The V and J ends lost 3 bases and 5 bases respectively, with 13 bases between them. The CDR3 coding sequence is TGCAGTGCTAGGAGACCTTCTGGGGAGACCCAGTACTTC. This gives the protein CSARRPSGETQYF.

There are a few counts of this clonotype. J is TRBJ2-1 and V is TRBV12-3 or TRBV12-4; maybe TRBD1 (5 bases). V was pared by 6 bases and J by 9 bases, with 12 bases between. The CDR3 runs to 12 residues. The CDR3 sequence is CASRPRGGEQFF. CDR3 bases: TGTGCCAGCAGGCCTAGGGGCGGTGAGCAGTTCTTC.

V gene TRBV9 combines with J gene TRBJ2-3; 7 bases fit TRBD2. Looked up from germline, CDR1 is SGDLS and CDR2 is YYNGEE. The CDR3 has 16 amino acids. V gave up 2 bases and J gave up 0 bases; unmatched junction bases: 6. This CDR3 is CASSVQLADSTDTQYF. The CDR3 nucleotides read TGTGCCAGCAGCGTCCAGCTAGCGGACAGCACAGATACGCAGTATTTT.

This chain joins TRBV5-1 and TRBJ2-1; 15 bases fit TRBD2. The CDR3 runs 21 residues. Germline V gene data show CDR1 as SGHRS and CDR2 as YFSETQ. V was clipped by 3 bases and J by 2 bases; unmatched bases: 15. DNA for the CDR3: TGCGCCAGCAGCTCCCTCCCTGGGGGACTAGCGGGAGGCGGAACCTACAATGAGCAGTTCTTC. It translates to CASSSLPGGLAGGGTYNEQFF.

The chain carries TRBV7-6 and TRBJ2-7; D might be TRBD1 or TRBD2, each matching 5 bases. The CDR3 loop spans 15 amino acids. The germline V and J ends were trimmed by 1 base and 1 base, with 11 bases remaining between them. Germline V gene sequence: CDR1 SGHVS, CDR2 FNYEAQ. The CDR3 coding sequence is TGTGCCAGCAGCTTAGAACCAGGGAGATCCTACGAGCAGTACTTC. It yields the protein CASSLEPGRSYEQYF. Full variable domain (rest looked up from reference TRBV7-6 and TRBJ2-7): GAGVSQSPRYKVTKRGQDVALRCDPISGHVSLYWYRQALGQGPEFLTYFNYEAQQDKSGLPNDRFSAERPEGSISTLTIQRTEQRDSAMYRCASSLEPGRSYEQYFGPGTRLTVT.

This chain joins TRBV14 and TRBJ2-1; TRBD2 is a possible D gene (6 bases). The CDR3 is 19 residues long. The germline gives CDR1 SGHDN, CDR2 FVKESK. Trimming removed 2 bases from V and 2 bases from J, with 22 bases in between. The CDR3 DNA reads TGTGCCAGCAGCCAAACCACTCACCTTTCGGGAGCTACCTACAATGAGCAGTTCTTC. This translates into CASSQTTHLSGATYNEQFF.

There are many counts of this clonotype. The chain joins TRBV29-1 to TRBJ2-1; TRBD2 agrees at 13 bases. The CDR3 extends over 16 amino acids. Trimming took 7 bases from V and 6 from J; bases not matched to a gene: 12. Germline loops: CDR1 SQVTM, CDR2 ANQGSEA. CDR3 loop: CSALGRTSGGPNEQFF. As DNA, the CDR3 is TGCAGCGCCCTGGGGCGGACTAGCGGGGGCCCCAATGAGCAGTTCTTC.

The chain links TRBV18 to TRBJ2-1, with D unclear. Per germline, CDR1 KGHSH and CDR2 LQKENI. CDR3 length: 15 residues. V lost 8 bases, J lost 4 bases, and 18 bases lay in between. The CDR3 coding sequence is TGTGCCAGCAGAGGACCGAGACAAGTTTACAATGAGCAGTTCTTC. Residues: CASRGPRQVYNEQFF.

The chain couples TRBV24-1 to TRBJ2-1; 7 bases map to TRBD2. The V gene end was trimmed by 5 bases and the J gene end by 9 bases; junction bases not matched to a gene: 6. The CDR3 runs 13 residues. From germline, CDR1 is KGHDR and CDR2 SFDVKD. CDR3 nucleotides: TGTGCCACCAGTGTCTGGGGGGGGAGTGAGCAGTTCTTC. The encoded protein is CATSVWGGSEQFF.

The chain has TRBV5-1 and TRBJ2-7; D is tentatively TRBD1 or TRBD2 (5 bases each). This CDR3 is built from 16 residues. V lost 0 bases to trimming and J lost 2 bases, with 15 bases between them. Germline V gene data show CDR1 as SGHRS and CDR2 as YFSETQ. This CDR3 reads CASSLGSGTGTYEQYF. DNA for the CDR3: TGCGCCAGCAGCTTGGGGTCCGGGACGGGAACCTACGAGCAGTACTTC.

The CDR3 bases are TGTGCCAGCAGCTTAGATACGAGCGGATATACCGGGGAGCTGTTTTTT. As protein: CASSLDTSGYTGELFF. The V and J genes are TRBV11-2 and TRBJ2-2; D perhaps matches TRBD2 (5 bases). The CDR3 contains 16 residues. Germline-derived CDR1 and CDR2 are SGHAT and FQNNGV. Deletions cut 0 bases from V and 5 bases from J, with 13 bases between.

V and J are TRBV25-1 and TRBJ2-3; 7 bases fit TRBD1. The CDR3 has 16 residues. V shed 2 bases and J 3 bases; nucleotides not matched to a gene: 8. Germline values: CDR1 MGHDK, CDR2 SYGVNS. The CDR3 DNA reads TGTGCCAGCAGTGAAACTAAGGGGGCGAGAACAGATACGCAGTATTTT. This gives the protein CASSETKGARTDTQYF.

The chain couples TRBV27 to TRBJ2-2, with 8 bases lining up with TRBD2. The CDR3 loop spans 17 amino acids. Germline values: CDR1 MNHEY, CDR2 SMNVEV (reference sequence). The trim removed 4 bases at V and 6 bases at J, leaving 13 bases unmatched. In DNA form, the CDR3 reads TGTGCCAGCAGTTCGGGACTAGGGAGGGGGACGGCCGGGGAGCTGTTTTTT. Translated: CASSSGLGRGTAGELFF.

The chain combines TRBV5-1 with TRBJ1-6, with D perhaps matching TRBD1 (6 bases). V lost 3 bases, J lost 8 bases, and 15 bases lay in between. In germline, CDR1 is SGHRS, CDR2 YFSETQ. The CDR3 totals 15 residues. CDR3 sequence reads: CASSWTAVLDSPLHF. The CDR3, as DNA: TGCGCCAGCAGCTGGACAGCGGTCCTGGATTCACCCCTCCACTTT.

This chain links TRBV7-3 with TRBJ2-1; TRBD2 agrees at 9 bases. After removal of 1 base from V and 0 bases from J, the junction contained 1 base not matched to a gene. This CDR3 region has 16 residues. Germline loops: CDR1 SGHTA, CDR2 FQGTGA. The CDR3 DNA follows: TGTGCCAGCAGCTTAAGACTAGCGGTCTCCTACAATGAGCAGTTCTTC. The encoded protein is CASSLRLAVSYNEQFF.

This clonotype was seen a handful of times. The chain carries TRBV4-1 and TRBJ2-5; TRBD2 agrees at 8 bases. Germline V gene lookup returns CDR1 MGHRA and CDR2 YSYEKL. The trim removed 3 bases at V and 7 bases at J, leaving 7 bases unmatched. The CDR3 length is 14 residues. DNA for the CDR3: TGCGCCAGCAGCCAGGACGCGGGGGGATGGACCCAGTACTTC. Translation: CASSQDAGGWTQYF.

This clonotype was counted between two and nine times. The rearrangement joins TRBV3-1 to TRBJ2-6, with D possibly called TRBD1 or TRBD2 (5 bases each). V lost 2 bases and J lost 4, with 9 bases in between. The length of the CDR3 is 15 residues. In germline, CDR1 is LGHDT, CDR2 YNNKEL (reference sequence). The CDR3 nucleotides are TGTGCCAGCAGCCAACAAGGGACCGGGGCCAACGTCCTGACTTTC. This encodes CASSQQGTGANVLTF.

This clonotype was picked up a small number of times. The gene calls are TRBV19 and TRBJ2-7; D perhaps matches TRBD2 (6 bases). Germline loops: CDR1 LNHDA, CDR2 SQIVND (reference sequence). V lost 6 bases to trimming and J lost 6 bases, with 18 bases between them. The CDR3 is 14 amino acids. The CDR3: CASRWDLEHSEQYF. CDR3 nucleotides: TGTGCCAGTAGATGGGACTTGGAGCACTCCGAGCAGTACTTC.

This clonotype has a handful of counts. The rearrangement links TRBV20-1 to TRBJ1-2, with TRBD1 matching over 7 bases. Germline V gene sequence: CDR1 DFQATT, CDR2 SNEGSKA (reference sequence). The length of the CDR3 is 13 residues. DNA for the CDR3: TGCAGGGTCGACAGGGAAAAAAACTATGGCTACACCTTC. Protein sequence: CRVDREKNYGYTF.

This chain joins TRBV27 and TRBJ2-1; the D gene could be TRBD1 or TRBD2 (5 bases each). The CDR3 runs 16 residues. V was clipped by 2 bases and J by 0 bases, with 11 bases between them. Germline V gene sequence: CDR1 MNHEY, CDR2 SMNVEV (reference sequence). DNA of the CDR3: TGTGCCAGCAGTTTAAGGGACGGTCCCTCCTACAATGAGCAGTTCTTC. It translates to CASSLRDGPSYNEQFF.

The chain has TRBV10-3 and TRBJ2-5, with D possibly matching TRBD1 (5 bases). The germline V and J ends were trimmed by 0 bases and 5 bases, with 19 bases remaining between them. The CDR3 runs to 17 residues. The germline V gene has CDR1 ENHRY and CDR2 SYGVKD. The chain's CDR3 is CAISESLGEDTGETQYF. The DNA for the CDR3 is TGTGCCATCAGTGAGTCTCTTGGCGAGGACACTGGGGAGACCCAGTACTTC.

This sequence joins TRBV7-2 and TRBJ1-1; maybe TRBD1 (5 bases). The CDR3 runs to 14 residues. Germline CDR1 reads SGHTA; CDR2 reads FQGNSA. The ends were cut back, 2 bases at V and 1 base at J, with 8 bases in the middle. The CDR3 sequence is CASSLSQGNTEAFF. For the CDR3, the DNA is TGTGCCAGCAGCTTAAGCCAGGGGAACACTGAAGCTTTCTTT.

This clonotype occurred a few times. The chain recombines TRBV4-1 with TRBJ2-1; TRBD2 matches at 11 bases. The junction had 8 bases not matched to a gene; V was cut back by 0 bases and J by 7 bases. This CDR3 region has 17 residues. Germline V gives CDR1 MGHRA, CDR2 YSYEKL. CDR3 in amino acids: CASSQDRLAGRRNEQFF. CDR3 DNA sequence: TGCGCCAGCAGCCAAGATAGACTAGCGGGAAGGAGGAATGAGCAGTTCTTC.

A few counts support this clonotype. This chain connects TRBV12-3 or TRBV12-4 to TRBJ1-1, with D maybe TRBD1 (5 bases). This CDR3 has 13 residues. Trimming took off 4 bases at V and 6 bases at J, with 12 bases between the two ends. In DNA, the CDR3 is TGTGCCAGCAGTTCCCCGTGGGGCGCTGAAGCTTTCTTT. This encodes CASSSPWGAEAFF.

The chain has TRBV9 and TRBJ2-5; D is ambiguous. The CDR3 sequence is 12 residues long. V dropped 1 base and J dropped 5 bases, with 6 bases sitting between them. Germline V gene lookup returns CDR1 SGDLS and CDR2 YYNGEE. CDR3: CASSVSSETQYF. CDR3 DNA sequence: TGTGCCAGCAGCGTATCGTCGGAGACCCAGTACTTC. Combining the CDR3 with reference TRBV9 and TRBJ2-5 gives the whole variable domain DSGVTQTPKHLITATGQRVTLRCSPRSGDLSVYWYQQSLDQGLQFLIQYYNGEERAKGNILERFSAQQFPDLHSELNLSSLELGDSALYFCASSVSSETQYFGPGTRLLVL.